This T cell receptor (beta chain) is from a study of blood T cell repertoires in COVID-19. Study at large: The study drew acute and convalescent COVID-19 samples from the United States, Italy and Spain. PBMCs, B-cell-depleted T cells, or T cells provided the cDNA or gDNA that made up the material.

In the authors' workflow: Amplification from reference gene primers served as the basis for estimated nucleated cell counts. Data came from immunoSEQ multiplex PCR; TCRdb stores just in-frame clones and leaves some out. V, J and clone size are those of that table, while D and trimming were read from the DNA. This sample yields approximately 100,000 clones, of which nearly 85% are seen a single time; roughly 13% belongs to the top ten. V shed 3 bases and J 3 bases; nucleotides not matched to a gene: 2. CDR1 and CDR2 (germline): SGHDT, YYEEEE. The CDR3 extends over 14 amino acids. Sequencing was done on a sample of peripheral blood. The J gene is TRBJ2-5, the V gene TRBV5-6, with 10 bases aligning to TRBD2. This TCR was sampled from a human donor in a cohort sampled during active or convalescent COVID-19. For the CDR3, the DNA is TGTGCCAGCAGCTCAGGACTAGCGGAAGAGACCCAGTACTTC. Translated, it gives CASSSGLAEETQYF.